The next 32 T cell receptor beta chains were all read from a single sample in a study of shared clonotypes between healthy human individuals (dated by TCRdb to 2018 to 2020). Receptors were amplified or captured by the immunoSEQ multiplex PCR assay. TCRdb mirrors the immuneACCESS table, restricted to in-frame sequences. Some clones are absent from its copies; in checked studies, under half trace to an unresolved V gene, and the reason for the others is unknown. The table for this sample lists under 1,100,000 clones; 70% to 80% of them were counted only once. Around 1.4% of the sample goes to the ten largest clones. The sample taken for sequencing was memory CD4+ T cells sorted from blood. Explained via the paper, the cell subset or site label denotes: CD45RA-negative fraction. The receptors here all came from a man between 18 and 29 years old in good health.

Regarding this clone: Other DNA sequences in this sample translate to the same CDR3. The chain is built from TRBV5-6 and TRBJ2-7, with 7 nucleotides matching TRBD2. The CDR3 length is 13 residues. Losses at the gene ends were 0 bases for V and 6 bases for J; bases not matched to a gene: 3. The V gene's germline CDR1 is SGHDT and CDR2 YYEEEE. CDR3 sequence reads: CASSLVGGSEQYF. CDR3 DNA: TGTGCCAGCAGCTTGGTGGGAGGGAGCGAGCAGTACTTC.

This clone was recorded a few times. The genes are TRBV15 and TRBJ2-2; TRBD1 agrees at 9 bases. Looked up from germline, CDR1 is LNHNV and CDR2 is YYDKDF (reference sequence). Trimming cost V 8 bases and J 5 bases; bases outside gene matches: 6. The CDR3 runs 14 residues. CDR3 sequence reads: CATEHRGQTGELFF. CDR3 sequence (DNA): TGTGCCACCGAACACAGGGGGCAAACCGGGGAGCTGTTTTTT.

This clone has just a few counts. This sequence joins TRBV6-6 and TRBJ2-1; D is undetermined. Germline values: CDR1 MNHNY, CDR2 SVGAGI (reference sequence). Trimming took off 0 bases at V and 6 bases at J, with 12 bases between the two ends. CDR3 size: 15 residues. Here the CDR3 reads CASSYSPIVSNEQFF. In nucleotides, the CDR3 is TGTGCCAGCAGTTACTCACCGATCGTAAGCAATGAGCAGTTCTTC.

This chain's CDR3 is CSASMEYEQYF. CDR3 in DNA: TGCAGTGCTAGTATGGAGTACGAGCAGTACTTC. The V call is TRBV20-1, the J call TRBJ2-7; D call uncertain. The germline gives CDR1 DFQATT, CDR2 SNEGSKA (reference sequence). The CDR3 is 11 residues long. V was trimmed by 3 bases and J by 4 bases, leaving 7 bases between them.

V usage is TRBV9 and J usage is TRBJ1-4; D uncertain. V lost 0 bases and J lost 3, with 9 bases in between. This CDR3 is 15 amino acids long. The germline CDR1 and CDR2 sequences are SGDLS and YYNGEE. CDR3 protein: CASSVDPVANEKLFF. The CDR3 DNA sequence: TGTGCCAGCAGCGTAGACCCTGTAGCTAATGAAAAACTGTTTTTT.

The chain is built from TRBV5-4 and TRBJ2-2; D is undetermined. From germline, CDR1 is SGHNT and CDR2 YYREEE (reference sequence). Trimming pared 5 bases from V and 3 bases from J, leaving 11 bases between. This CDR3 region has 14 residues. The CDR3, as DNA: TGTGCCAGCAGAATGGAGACCTACACCGGGGAGCTGTTTTTT. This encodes CASRMETYTGELFF.

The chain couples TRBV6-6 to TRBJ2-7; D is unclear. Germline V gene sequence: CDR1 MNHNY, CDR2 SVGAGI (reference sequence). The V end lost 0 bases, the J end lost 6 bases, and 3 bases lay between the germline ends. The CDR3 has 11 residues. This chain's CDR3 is CASSYSSEQYF. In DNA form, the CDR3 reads TGTGCCAGCAGTTACTCTAGCGAGCAGTACTTC.

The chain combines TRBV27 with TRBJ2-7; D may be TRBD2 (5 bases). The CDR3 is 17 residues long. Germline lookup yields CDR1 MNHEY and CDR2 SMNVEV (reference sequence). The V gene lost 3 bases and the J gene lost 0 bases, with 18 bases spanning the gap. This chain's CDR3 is CASSFLTIPALSYEQYF. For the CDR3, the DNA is TGTGCCAGCAGTTTCCTGACTATCCCGGCCCTCTCCTACGAGCAGTACTTC.

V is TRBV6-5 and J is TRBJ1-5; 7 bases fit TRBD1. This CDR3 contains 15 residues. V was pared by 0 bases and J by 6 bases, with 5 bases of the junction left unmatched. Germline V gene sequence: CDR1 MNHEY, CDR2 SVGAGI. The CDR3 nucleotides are TGTGCCAGCAGTTACTCTACAGGGGAGGGTCAGCCCCAGCATTTT. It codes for CASSYSTGEGQPQHF.

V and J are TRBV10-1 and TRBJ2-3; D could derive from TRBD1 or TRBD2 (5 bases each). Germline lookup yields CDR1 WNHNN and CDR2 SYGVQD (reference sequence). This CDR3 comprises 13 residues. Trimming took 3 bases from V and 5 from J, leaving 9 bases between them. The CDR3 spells CASSDGTRDTQYF. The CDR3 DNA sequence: TGCGCCAGCAGTGACGGGACCCGAGATACGCAGTATTTT.

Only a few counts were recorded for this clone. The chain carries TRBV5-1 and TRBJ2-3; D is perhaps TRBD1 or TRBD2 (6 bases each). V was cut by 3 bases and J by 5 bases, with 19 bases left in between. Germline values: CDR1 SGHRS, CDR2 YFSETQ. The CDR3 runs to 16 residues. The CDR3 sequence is CASSSSLGGLGDTQYF. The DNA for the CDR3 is TGCGCCAGCAGCTCAAGTCTGGGGGGCCTGGGAGATACGCAGTATTTT.

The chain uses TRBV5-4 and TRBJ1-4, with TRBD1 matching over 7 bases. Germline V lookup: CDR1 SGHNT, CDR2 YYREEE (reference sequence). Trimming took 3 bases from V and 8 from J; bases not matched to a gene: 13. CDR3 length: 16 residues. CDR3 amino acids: CASSSSGGGYKEKLFF. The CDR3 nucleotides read TGTGCCAGCAGCTCCTCAGGGGGGGGTTATAAGGAAAAACTGTTTTTT.

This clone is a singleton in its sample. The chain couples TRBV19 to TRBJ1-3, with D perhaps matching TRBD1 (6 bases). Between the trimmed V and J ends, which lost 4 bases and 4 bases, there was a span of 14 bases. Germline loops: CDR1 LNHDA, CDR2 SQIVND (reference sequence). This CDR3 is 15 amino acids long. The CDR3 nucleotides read TGTGCCAGTAGTACCGACAGGTTCTCAGGAAACACCATATATTTT. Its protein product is CASSTDRFSGNTIYF. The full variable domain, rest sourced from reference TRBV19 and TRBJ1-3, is DGGITQSPKYLFRKEGQNVTLSCEQNLNHDAMYWYRQDPGQGLRLIYYSQIVNDFQKGDIAEGYSVSREKKESFPLTVTSAQKNPTAFYLCASSTDRFSGNTIYFGEGSWLTVV.

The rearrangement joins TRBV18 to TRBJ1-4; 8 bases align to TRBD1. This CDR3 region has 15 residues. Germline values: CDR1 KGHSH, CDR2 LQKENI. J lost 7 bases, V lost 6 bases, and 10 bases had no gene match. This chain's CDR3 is CASSTGVGIGEKLFF. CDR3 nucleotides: TGTGCCAGCTCGACAGGGGTAGGAATCGGTGAAAAACTGTTTTTT.

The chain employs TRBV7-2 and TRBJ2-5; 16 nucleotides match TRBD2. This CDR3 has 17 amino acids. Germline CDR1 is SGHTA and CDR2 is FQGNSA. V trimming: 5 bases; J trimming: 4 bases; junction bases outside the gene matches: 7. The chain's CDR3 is CASSPGTSGGAVETQYF. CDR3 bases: TGTGCCAGCAGCCCGGGGACTAGCGGGGGGGCTGTAGAGACCCAGTACTTC.

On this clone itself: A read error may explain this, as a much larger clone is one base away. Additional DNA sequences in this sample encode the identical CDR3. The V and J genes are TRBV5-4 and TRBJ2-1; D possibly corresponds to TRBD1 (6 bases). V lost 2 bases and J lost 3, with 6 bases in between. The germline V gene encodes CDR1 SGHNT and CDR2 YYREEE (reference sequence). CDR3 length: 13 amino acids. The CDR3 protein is CASSLQGYNEQFF. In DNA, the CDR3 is TGTGCCAGCAGCTTACAGGGCTACAATGAGCAGTTCTTC.

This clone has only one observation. The chain's CDR3 is CASSLPGEGLFNQPQHF. CDR3 nucleotides: TGTGCCAGCAGCTTGCCAGGTGAGGGTCTTTTTAATCAGCCCCAGCATTTT. This chain links TRBV11-2 with TRBJ1-5; D unclear. This CDR3 is built from 17 residues. Trimming pared 3 bases from V and 4 bases from J, leaving 19 bases between. CDR1 is SGHAT, CDR2 FQNNGV, per germline. Based on the CDR3 plus reference TRBV11-2 and TRBJ1-5, the full variable domain is EAGVAQSPRYKIIEKRQSVAFWCNPISGHATLYWYQQILGQGPKLLIQFQNNGVVDDSQLPKDRFSAERLKGVDSTLKIQPAKLEDSAVYLCASSLPGEGLFNQPQHFGDGTRLSIL.

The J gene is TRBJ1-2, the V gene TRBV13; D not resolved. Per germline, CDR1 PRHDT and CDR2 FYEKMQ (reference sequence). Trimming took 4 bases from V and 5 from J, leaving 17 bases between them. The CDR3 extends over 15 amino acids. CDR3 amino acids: CASSSPPVLFYGYTF. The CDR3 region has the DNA TGTGCCAGCAGCTCACCCCCGGTCCTATTTTATGGCTACACCTTC.

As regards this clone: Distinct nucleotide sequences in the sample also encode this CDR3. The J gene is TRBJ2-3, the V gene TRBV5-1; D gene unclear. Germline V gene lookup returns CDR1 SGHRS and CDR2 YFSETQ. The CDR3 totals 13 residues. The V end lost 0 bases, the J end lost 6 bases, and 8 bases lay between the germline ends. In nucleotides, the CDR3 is TGCGCCAGCAGCTTGGGGGGTTTGGATACGCAGTATTTT. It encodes CASSLGGLDTQYF.

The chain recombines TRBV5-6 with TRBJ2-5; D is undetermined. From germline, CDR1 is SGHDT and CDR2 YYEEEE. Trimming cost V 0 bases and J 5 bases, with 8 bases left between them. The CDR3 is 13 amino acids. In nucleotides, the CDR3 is TGTGCCAGCAGCTTGGGCACGAGGGAGACCCAGTACTTC. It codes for CASSLGTRETQYF.

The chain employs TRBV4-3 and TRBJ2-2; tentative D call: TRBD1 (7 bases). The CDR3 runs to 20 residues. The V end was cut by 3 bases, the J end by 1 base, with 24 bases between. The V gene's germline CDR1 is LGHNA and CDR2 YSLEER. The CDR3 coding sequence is TGCGCCAGCAGCCACCGAGGGGGCCTTCGGGGGAGCGGGAACACCGGGGAGCTGTTTTTT. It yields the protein CASSHRGGLRGSGNTGELFF.

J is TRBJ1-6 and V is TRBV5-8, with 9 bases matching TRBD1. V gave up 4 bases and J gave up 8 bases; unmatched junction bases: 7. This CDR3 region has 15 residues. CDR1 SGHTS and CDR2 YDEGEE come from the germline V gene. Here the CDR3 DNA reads TGTGCCAGCAGCAGGACAGGGGAGAAATATTCACCCCTCCACTTT. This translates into CASSRTGEKYSPLHF.

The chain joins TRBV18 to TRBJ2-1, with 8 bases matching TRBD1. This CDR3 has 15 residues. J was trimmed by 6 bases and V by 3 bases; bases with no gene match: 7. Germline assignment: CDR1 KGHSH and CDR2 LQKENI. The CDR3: CASSPPGQGGNEQFF. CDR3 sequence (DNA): TGTGCCAGCTCACCGCCAGGACAGGGAGGCAATGAGCAGTTCTTC.

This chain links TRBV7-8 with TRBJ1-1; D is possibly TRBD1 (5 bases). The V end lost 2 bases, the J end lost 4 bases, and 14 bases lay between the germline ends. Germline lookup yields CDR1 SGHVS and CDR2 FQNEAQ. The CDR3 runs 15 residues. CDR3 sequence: CASSLQGEAGTEAFF. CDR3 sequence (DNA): TGTGCCAGCAGCTTACAGGGTGAAGCGGGCACTGAAGCTTTCTTT.

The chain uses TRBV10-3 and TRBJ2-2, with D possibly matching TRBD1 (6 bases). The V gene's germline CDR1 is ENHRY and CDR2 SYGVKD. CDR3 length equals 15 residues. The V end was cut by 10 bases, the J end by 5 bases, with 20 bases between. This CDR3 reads CATSSSGQNTGELFF. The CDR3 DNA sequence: TGTGCCACTAGTTCTTCGGGACAAAATACCGGGGAGCTGTTTTTT.

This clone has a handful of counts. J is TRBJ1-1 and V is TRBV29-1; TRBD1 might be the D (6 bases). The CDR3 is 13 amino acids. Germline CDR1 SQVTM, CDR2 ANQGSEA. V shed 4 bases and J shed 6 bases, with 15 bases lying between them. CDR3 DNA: TGCAGCGTTGTCCCGGGGGCGGGTGCTGAAGCTTTCTTT. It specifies CSVVPGAGAEAFF. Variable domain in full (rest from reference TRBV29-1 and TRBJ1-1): SAVISQKPSRDICQRGTSLTIQCQVDSQVTMMFWYRQQPGQSLTLIATANQGSEATYESGFVIDKFPISRPNLTFSTLTVSNMSPEDSSIYLCSVVPGAGAEAFFGQGTRLTVV.

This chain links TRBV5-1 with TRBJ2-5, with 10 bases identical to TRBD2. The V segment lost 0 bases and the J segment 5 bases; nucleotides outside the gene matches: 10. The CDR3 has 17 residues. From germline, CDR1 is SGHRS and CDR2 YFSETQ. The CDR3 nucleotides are TGCGCCAGCAGCTTGGGCCAGCGGGAGGGCCGGTTGGAGACCCAGTACTTC. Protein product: CASSLGQREGRLETQYF.

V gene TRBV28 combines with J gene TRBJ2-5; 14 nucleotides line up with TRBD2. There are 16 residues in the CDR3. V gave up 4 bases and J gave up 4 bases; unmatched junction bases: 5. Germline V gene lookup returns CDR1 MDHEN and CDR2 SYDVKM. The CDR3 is CASSSRLAGGRETQYF. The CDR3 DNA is TGTGCCAGCAGTTCCCGACTAGCGGGGGGGCGAGAGACCCAGTACTTC.

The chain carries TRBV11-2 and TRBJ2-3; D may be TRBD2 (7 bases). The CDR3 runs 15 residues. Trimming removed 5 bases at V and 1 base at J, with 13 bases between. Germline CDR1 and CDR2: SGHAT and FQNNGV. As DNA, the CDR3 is TGTGCCAGCAGCCTCCGGGGGGCGGGCACAGATACGCAGTATTTT. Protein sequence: CASSLRGAGTDTQYF. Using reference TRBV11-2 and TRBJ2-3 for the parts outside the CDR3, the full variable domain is EAGVAQSPRYKIIEKRQSVAFWCNPISGHATLYWYQQILGQGPKLLIQFQNNGVVDDSQLPKDRFSAERLKGVDSTLKIQPAKLEDSAVYLCASSLRGAGTDTQYFGPGTRLTVL.

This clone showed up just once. As DNA, the CDR3 is TGTGCCAGCAGTATACTAGGGGGCAATCAGCCCCAGCATTTT. This encodes CASSILGGNQPQHF. This chain joins TRBV7-6 and TRBJ1-5; weak D call: TRBD1 (5 bases). V was clipped by 6 bases and J by 2 bases, with 11 bases between them. The CDR3 totals 14 residues. CDR1 SGHVS and CDR2 FNYEAQ come from the germline V gene. Variable domain in full (rest from reference TRBV7-6 and TRBJ1-5): GAGVSQSPRYKVTKRGQDVALRCDPISGHVSLYWYRQALGQGPEFLTYFNYEAQQDKSGLPNDRFSAERPEGSISTLTIQRTEQRDSAMYRCASSILGGNQPQHFGDGTRLSIL.

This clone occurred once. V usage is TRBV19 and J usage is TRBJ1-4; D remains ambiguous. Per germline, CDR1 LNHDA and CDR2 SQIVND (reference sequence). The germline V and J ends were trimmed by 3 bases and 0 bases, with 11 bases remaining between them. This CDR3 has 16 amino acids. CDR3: CASSMGRAATNEKLFF. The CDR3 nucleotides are TGTGCCAGTAGTATGGGTCGGGCTGCAACTAATGAAAAACTGTTTTTT.

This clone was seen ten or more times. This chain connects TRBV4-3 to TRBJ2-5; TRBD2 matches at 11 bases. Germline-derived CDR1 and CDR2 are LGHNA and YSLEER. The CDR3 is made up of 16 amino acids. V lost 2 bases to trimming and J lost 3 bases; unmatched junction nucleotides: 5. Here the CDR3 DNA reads TGCGCCAGCAGCCAATCCTTGACTAGCGGGGAAGAGACCCAGTACTTC. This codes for CASSQSLTSGEETQYF.